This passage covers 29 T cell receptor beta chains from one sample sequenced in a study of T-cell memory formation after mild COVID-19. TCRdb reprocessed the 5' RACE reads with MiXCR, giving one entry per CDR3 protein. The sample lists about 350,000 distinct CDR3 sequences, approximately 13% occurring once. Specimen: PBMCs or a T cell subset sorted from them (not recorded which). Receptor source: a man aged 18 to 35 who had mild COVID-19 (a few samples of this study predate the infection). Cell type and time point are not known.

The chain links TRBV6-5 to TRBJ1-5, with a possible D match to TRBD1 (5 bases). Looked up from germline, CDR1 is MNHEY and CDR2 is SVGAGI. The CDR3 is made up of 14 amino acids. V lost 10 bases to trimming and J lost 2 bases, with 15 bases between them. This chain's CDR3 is CATASGRGNQPQHF. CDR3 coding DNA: TGTGCCACCGCGAGCGGCAGGGGCAATCAGCCCCAGCATTTT.

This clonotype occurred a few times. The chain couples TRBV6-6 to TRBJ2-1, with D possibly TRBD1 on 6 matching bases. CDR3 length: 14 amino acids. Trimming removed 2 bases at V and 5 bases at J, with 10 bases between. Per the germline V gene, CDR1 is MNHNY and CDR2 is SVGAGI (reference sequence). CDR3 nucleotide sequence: TGTGCCAGCAGTTACCCAGGGGAAGACAATGAGCAGTTCTTC. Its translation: CASSYPGEDNEQFF.

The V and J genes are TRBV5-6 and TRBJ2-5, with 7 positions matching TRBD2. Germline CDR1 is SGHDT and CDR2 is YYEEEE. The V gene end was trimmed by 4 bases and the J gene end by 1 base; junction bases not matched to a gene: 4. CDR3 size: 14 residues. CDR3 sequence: CASSAGGFQETQYF. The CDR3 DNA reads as TGTGCCAGCAGCGCCGGGGGGTTCCAAGAGACCCAGTACTTC.

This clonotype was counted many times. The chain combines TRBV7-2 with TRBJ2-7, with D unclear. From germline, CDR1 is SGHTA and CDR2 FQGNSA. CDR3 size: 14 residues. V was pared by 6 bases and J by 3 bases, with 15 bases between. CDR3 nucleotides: TGTGCCAGCAGGACTGGTGGTGCAGTCTACGAGCAGTACTTC. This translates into CASRTGGAVYEQYF.

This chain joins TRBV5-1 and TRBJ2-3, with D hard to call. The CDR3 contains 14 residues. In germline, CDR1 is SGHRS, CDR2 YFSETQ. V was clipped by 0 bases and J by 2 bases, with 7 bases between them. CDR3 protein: CASSLASATDTQYF. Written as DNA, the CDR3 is TGCGCCAGCAGCTTGGCCTCGGCCACAGATACGCAGTATTTT.

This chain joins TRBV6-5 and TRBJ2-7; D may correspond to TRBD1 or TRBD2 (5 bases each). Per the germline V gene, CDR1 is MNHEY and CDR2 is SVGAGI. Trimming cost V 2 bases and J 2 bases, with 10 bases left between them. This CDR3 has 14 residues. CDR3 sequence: CASSYGRGAYEQYV. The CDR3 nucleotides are TGTGCCAGCAGTTACGGCCGGGGCGCCTACGAGCAGTACGTC.

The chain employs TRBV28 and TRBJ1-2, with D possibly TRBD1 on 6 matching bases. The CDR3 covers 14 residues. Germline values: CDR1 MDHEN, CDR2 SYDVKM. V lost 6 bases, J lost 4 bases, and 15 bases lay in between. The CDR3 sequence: CASSPTGLTYGYTF. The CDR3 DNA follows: TGTGCCAGCAGCCCAACAGGGCTTACCTATGGCTACACCTTC.

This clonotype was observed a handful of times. CDR3 DNA sequence: TGTGCCAGCTCAAAGGCCAGTAACCAGCCCCAGCATTTT. It is translated as CASSKASNQPQHF. The chain carries TRBV18 and TRBJ1-5; no definite D call. The CDR3 is made up of 13 amino acids. From germline, CDR1 is KGHSH and CDR2 LQKENI. Trimming took off 5 bases at V and 7 bases at J, with 12 bases between the two ends.

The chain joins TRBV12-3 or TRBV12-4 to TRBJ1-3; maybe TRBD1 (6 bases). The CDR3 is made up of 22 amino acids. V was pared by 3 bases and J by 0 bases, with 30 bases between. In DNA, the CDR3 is TGTGCCAGCAGTTTTTTTCGGAAGCTACTGGACAGCCGACCTGCCTCTGGAAACACCATATATTTT. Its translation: CASSFFRKLLDSRPASGNTIYF.

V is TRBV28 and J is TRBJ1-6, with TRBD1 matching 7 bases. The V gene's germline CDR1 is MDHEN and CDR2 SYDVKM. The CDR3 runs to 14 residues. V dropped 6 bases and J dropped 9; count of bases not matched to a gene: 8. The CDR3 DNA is TGTGCCAGCAGGGCGGCGGGACAGTTTTCACCCCTCCACTTT. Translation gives CASRAAGQFSPLHF.

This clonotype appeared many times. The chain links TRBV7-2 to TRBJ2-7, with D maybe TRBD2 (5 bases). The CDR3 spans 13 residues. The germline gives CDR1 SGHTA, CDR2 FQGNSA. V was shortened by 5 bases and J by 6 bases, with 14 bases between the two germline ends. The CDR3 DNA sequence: TGTGCCAGCAGCCCACAACCACGGGGCGAGCAGTACGTC. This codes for CASSPQPRGEQYV.

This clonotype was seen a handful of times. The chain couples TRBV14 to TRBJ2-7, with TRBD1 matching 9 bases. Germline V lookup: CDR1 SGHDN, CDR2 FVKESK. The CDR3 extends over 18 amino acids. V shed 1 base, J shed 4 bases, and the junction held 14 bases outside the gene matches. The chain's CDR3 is CASSQVFSGTGRNYEQYV. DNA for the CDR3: TGTGCCAGCAGCCAAGTCTTCTCCGGGACAGGGAGAAATTACGAGCAGTACGTC.

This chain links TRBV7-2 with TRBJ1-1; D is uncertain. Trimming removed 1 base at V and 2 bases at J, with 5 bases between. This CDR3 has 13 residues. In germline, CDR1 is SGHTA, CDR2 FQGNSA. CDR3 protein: CASSLVDNTEAFF. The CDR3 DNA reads TGTGCCAGCAGCTTAGTGGACAACACTGAAGCTTTCTTT. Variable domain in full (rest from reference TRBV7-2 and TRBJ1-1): GAGVSQSPSNKVTEKGKDVELRCDPISGHTALYWYRQSLGQGLEFLIYFQGNSAPDKSGLPSDRFSAERTGGSVSTLTIQRTQQEDSAVYLCASSLVDNTEAFFGQGTRLTVV.

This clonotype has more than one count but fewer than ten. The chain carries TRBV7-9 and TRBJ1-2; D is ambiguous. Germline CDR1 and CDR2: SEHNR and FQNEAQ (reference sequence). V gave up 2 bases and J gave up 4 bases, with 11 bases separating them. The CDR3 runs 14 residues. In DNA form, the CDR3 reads TGTGCCAGCAGCTTACCGTTAGTAGGCTATGGCTACACCTTC. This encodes CASSLPLVGYGYTF.

The CDR3 DNA sequence: TGTGCCTGGGCACGGACGAGGGGGGAAAAACTGTTTTTT. Translated: CAWARTRGEKLFF. This rearrangement joins TRBV30 to TRBJ1-4, with D tentatively TRBD1 (6 bases). Looked up from germline, CDR1 is GTSNPN and CDR2 is SVGIG (reference sequence). There are 13 residues in the CDR3. Trimming stripped 5 bases from V and 8 bases from J, with 15 bases between.

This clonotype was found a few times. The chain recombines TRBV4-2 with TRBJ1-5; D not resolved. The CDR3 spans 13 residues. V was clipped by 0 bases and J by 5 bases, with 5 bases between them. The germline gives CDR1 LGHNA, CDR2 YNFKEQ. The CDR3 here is CASSQDADQPQHF. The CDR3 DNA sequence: TGTGCCAGCAGCCAAGATGCGGATCAGCCCCAGCATTTT.

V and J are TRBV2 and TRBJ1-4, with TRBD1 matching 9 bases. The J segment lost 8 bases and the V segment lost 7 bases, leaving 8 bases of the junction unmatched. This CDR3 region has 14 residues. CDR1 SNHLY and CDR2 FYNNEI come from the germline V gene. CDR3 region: CASTRTTGGEKLFF. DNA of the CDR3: TGTGCCAGCACTCGCACGACAGGGGGAGAAAAACTGTTTTTT. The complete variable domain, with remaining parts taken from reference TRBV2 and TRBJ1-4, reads EPEVTQTPSHQVTQMGQEVILRCVPISNHLYFYWYRQILGQKVEFLVSFYNNEISEKSEIFDDQFSVERPDGSNFTLKIRSTKLEDSAMYFCASTRTTGGEKLFFGSGTQLSVL.

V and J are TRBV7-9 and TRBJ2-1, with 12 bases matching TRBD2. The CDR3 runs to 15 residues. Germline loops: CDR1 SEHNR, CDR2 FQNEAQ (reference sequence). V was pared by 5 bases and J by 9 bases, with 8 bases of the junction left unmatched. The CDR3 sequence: CASSNLAGGPGEQFF. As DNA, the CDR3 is TGTGCCAGCAGCAATCTAGCGGGGGGGCCCGGTGAGCAGTTCTTC. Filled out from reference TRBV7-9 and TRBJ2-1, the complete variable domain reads DTGVSQNPRHKITKRGQNVTFRCDPISEHNRLYWYRQTLGQGPEFLTYFQNEAQLEKSRLLSDRFSAERPKGSFSTLEIQRTEQGDSAMYLCASSNLAGGPGEQFFGPGTRLTVL.

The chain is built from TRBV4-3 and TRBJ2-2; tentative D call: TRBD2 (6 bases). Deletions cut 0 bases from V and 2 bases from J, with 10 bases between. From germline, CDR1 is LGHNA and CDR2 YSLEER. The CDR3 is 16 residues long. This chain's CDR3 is CASSQEGGVNTGELFF. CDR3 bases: TGCGCCAGCAGCCAAGAGGGCGGGGTTAACACCGGGGAGCTGTTTTTT.

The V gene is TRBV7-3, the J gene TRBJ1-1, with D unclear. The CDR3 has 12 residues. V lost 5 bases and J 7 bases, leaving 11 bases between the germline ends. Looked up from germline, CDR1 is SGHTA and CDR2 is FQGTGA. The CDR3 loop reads CASSALSGEAFF. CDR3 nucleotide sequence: TGTGCCAGCAGCGCATTATCGGGTGAAGCTTTCTTT.

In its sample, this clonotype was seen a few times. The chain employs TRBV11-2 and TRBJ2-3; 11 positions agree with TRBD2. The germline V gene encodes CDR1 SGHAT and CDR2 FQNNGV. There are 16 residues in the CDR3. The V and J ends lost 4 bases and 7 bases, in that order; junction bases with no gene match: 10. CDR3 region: CASSSISGGATNTQYF. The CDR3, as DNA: TGTGCCAGCAGCTCGATTAGCGGGGGGGCCACGAATACGCAGTATTTT.

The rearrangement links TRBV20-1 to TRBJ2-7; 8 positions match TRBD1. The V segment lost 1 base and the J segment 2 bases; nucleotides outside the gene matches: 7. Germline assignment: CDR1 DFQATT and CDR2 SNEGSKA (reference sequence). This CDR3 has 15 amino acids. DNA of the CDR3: TGCAGTGCTAGAGGGTCAGGACAGGGTCCCTACGAGCAGTACTTC. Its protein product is CSARGSGQGPYEQYF.

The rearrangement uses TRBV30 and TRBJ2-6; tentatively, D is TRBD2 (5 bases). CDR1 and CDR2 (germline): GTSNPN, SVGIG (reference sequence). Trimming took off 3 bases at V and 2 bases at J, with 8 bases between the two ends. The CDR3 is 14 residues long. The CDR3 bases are TGTGCCTGGAGCCGGGGTCCTGGGGCCAACGTCCTGACTTTC. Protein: CAWSRGPGANVLTF.

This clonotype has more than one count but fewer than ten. Here the CDR3 reads CSARDWTGGSYGYTF. In DNA form, the CDR3 reads TGCAGTGCGAGGGATTGGACAGGCGGGAGCTATGGCTACACCTTC. V gene TRBV20-1 combines with J gene TRBJ1-2, with 7 bases matching TRBD1. Trimming at V came to 6 bases and at J to 4 bases, leaving 14 bases not matched to a gene. The CDR3 is made up of 15 amino acids. CDR1 DFQATT and CDR2 SNEGSKA come from the germline V gene (reference sequence).

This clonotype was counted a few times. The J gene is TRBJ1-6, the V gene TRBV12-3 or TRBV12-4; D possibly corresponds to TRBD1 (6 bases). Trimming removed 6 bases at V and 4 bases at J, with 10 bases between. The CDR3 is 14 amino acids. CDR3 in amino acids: CASSIGGYNSPLHF. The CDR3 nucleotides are TGTGCCAGCAGCATAGGGGGGTATAATTCACCCCTCCACTTT.

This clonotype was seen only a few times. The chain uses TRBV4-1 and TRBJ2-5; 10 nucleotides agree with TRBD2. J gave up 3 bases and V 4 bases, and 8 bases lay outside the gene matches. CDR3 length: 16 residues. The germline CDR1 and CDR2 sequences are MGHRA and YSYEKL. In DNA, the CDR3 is TGCGCCAGCAGCCCCCGGACTAGCGGATTCAAAGAGACCCAGTACTTC. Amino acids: CASSPRTSGFKETQYF.

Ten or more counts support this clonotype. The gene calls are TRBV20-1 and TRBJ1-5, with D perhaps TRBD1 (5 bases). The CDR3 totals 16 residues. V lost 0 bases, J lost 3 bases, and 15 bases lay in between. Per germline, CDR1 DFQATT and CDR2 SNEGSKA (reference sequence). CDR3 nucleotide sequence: TGCAGTGCTAGAGATGGTGGCAGGGCCTTCAATCAGCCCCAGCATTTT. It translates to CSARDGGRAFNQPQHF.

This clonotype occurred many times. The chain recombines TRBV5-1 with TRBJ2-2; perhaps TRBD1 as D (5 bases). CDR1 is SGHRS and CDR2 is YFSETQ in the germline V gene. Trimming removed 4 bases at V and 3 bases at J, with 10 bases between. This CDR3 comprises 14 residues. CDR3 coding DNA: TGCGCCAGCAGCCCTGACAGCCACACCGGGGAGCTGTTTTTT. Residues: CASSPDSHTGELFF. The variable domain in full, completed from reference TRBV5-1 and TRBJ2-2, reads KAGVTQTPRYLIKTRGQQVTLSCSPISGHRSVSWYQQTPGQGLQFLFEYFSETQRNKGNFPGRFSGRQFSNSRSEMNVSTLELGDSALYLCASSPDSHTGELFFGEGSRLTVL.

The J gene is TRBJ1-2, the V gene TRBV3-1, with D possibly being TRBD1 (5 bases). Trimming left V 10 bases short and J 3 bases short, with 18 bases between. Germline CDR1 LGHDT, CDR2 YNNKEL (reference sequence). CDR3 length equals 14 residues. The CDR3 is CATTGRGGDYGYTF. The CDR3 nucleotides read TGTGCCACCACCGGTCGCGGAGGGGACTATGGCTACACCTTC.